Reported below is one T cell receptor beta chain. Relative to the germline gene, one junction end is altered; a read error may explain this. In germline, CDR1 is SGHVS, CDR2 FQNEAQ. The CDR3 has 12 amino acids. Time point indicated: patch test 1, 2 weeks after DPC sensitization. The treatment: therapeutic diphenylcyclopropenone sensitization with weekly scalp DPC. Blood draws preceded each patch test application. TCRdb itself ran the RACE reads through MiXCR, one entry per CDR3 protein. The sample holds about 99,000 distinct CDR3 sequences, 12% seen once. This entry is derived from a study of human T cells and chemical hapten exposure. Overall study: The scalp of each patient received a weekly diphenylcyclopropenone dose for the full roughly 23-week study. Small discrepancies in pooled library volume mainly accounted for the varying TCR yields per sample. Patch testing was performed with 0.01% DPC on the upper back, with reading at 6 days.

The sequenced sample was whole blood, obtained in connection with sensitization to the hapten diphenylcyclopropenone (DPC). This sequence was found in a middle-aged woman with alopecia areata. Some clones in this sample may be carry-over from other donors' samples. J is TRBJ2-7 and V is TRBV7-8; D could derive from TRBD1 or TRBD2 (5 bases each). The CDR3 is CASSLNRDGPNF. The CDR3 DNA reads as TGTGCCAGCAGCTTAAACCGGGACGGCCCGAACTTC.